The 26 T cell receptor beta chains below all came from one sample that was sequenced in a study of shared clonotypes between healthy human individuals. Some clones are missing from TCRdb's copy, which holds only in-frame ones; the method was immunoSEQ multiplex PCR. The table has approximately 1,000,000 clones, 78% seen once. The sequenced sample consisted of memory CD4+ T cells from PBMCs. The sample's subset: CD45RA-negative fraction. Receptors were obtained from a man aged 18 to 30 in good health. Some clones in this sample may be carry-over from other donors' samples.

The chain's CDR3 is CASRSSVNTGELFF. Here the CDR3 DNA reads TGCGCCAGCAGATCTAGCGTTAACACCGGGGAGCTGTTTTTT. This rearrangement joins TRBV10-1 to TRBJ2-2; D may be TRBD2 (6 bases). Trimming pared 6 bases from V and 2 bases from J, leaving 10 bases between. The CDR3 extends over 14 amino acids. Germline CDR1 WNHNN, CDR2 SYGVQD (reference sequence).

J is TRBJ1-2 and V is TRBV30; no firm D call. CDR1 and CDR2 (germline): GTSNPN, SVGIG (reference sequence). CDR3 size: 13 residues. The germline V and J ends were trimmed by 8 bases and 2 bases, with 15 bases remaining between them. The CDR3, as DNA: TGTGCCGCGATAGGTTTATTGAACTATGGCTACACCTTC. Translation gives CAAIGLLNYGYTF.

The chain employs TRBV7-8 and TRBJ1-3; D is uncertain. The CDR3 totals 17 residues. V was clipped by 0 bases and J by 3 bases, with 15 bases between them. Germline V gene data show CDR1 as SGHVS and CDR2 as FQNEAQ. CDR3 nucleotide sequence: TGTGCCAGCAGCTTAGCGCCCCCGGGCTTATATGGAAACACCATATATTTT. This translates into CASSLAPPGLYGNTIYF.

This clone came up a few times. The V and J genes are TRBV2 and TRBJ1-4; no clear D. Trimming left V 5 bases short and J 2 bases short, with 9 bases between. CDR1 SNHLY and CDR2 FYNNEI come from the germline V gene. The CDR3 loop spans 14 amino acids. Here the CDR3 DNA reads TGTGCCAGCAGTAAAGGAGGGACTAATGAAAAACTGTTTTTT. Translated: CASSKGGTNEKLFF.

The chain joins TRBV27 to TRBJ1-2; D gene ambiguous. Looked up from germline, CDR1 is MNHEY and CDR2 is SMNVEV (reference sequence). V dropped 8 bases and J dropped 7 bases, with 17 bases sitting between them. CDR3 length equals 13 residues. CDR3 sequence: CASSPRPLSGYTF. The CDR3 coding sequence is TGTGCCAGCTCCCCGAGGCCTCTGTCTGGCTACACCTTC.

There are a few counts of this clone. The gene calls are TRBV10-3 and TRBJ2-1; the D is unclear. This CDR3 is 13 amino acids long. Germline values: CDR1 ENHRY, CDR2 SYGVKD. Trimming left V 6 bases short and J 6 bases short, with 12 bases between. CDR3 amino acids: CAISPLQVNEQFF. The CDR3 DNA sequence: TGTGCCATCAGCCCCCTGCAAGTCAATGAGCAGTTCTTC.

This clone was counted ten times or more. Within the sample, other DNA sequences also encode this same CDR3. The chain recombines TRBV5-4 with TRBJ2-3, with D possibly called TRBD1 or TRBD2 (5 bases each). Trimming cost V 4 bases and J 2 bases, with 11 bases left between them. In germline, CDR1 is SGHNT, CDR2 YYREEE (reference sequence). CDR3 length equals 14 residues. CDR3 amino acids: CASSRDRYTDTQYF. The DNA of the CDR3 is TGTGCCAGCAGCCGGGACCGATACACAGATACGCAGTATTTT.

This chain links TRBV2 with TRBJ2-5; 10 bases fit TRBD2. The CDR3 length is 14 residues. CDR1 and CDR2 from the germline V gene are SNHLY and FYNNEI. V was clipped by 7 bases and J by 2 bases; unmatched bases: 4. The CDR3 DNA reads TGTGCCAGCACACTAGCGGGGACTCAAGAGACCCAGTACTTC. Its translation: CASTLAGTQETQYF.

J is TRBJ2-6 and V is TRBV29-1, with D unclear. CDR1 and CDR2 (germline): SQVTM, ANQGSEA. The CDR3 contains 14 residues. Deletions cut 2 bases from V and 0 bases from J, with 5 bases between. CDR3 region: CSVEPHSGANVLTF. CDR3 sequence (DNA): TGCAGCGTTGAACCGCACTCTGGGGCCAACGTCCTGACTTTC.

The rearrangement links TRBV5-1 to TRBJ1-3; D possibly corresponds to TRBD1 (5 bases). Trimming left V 0 bases short and J 1 base short, with 11 bases between. CDR1 and CDR2 from the germline V gene are SGHRS and YFSETQ. The CDR3 is made up of 16 amino acids. Here the CDR3 reads CASSLVGVSSGNTIYF. The CDR3 nucleotides are TGCGCCAGCAGCTTGGTGGGGGTATCGTCTGGAAACACCATATATTTT.

As concerns this clone: Other DNA sequences in this sample translate to the same CDR3. V gene TRBV4-3 combines with J gene TRBJ1-4, with 7 bases matching TRBD1. Per the germline V gene, CDR1 is LGHNA and CDR2 is YSLEER. The CDR3 length is 16 residues. The ends lost 2 bases at V and 8 bases at J; junction bases unmatched: 11. CDR3 nucleotides: TGCGCCAGCAGCCAACAAAACAGGGGAAATTGGGAAAAACTGTTTTTT. This translates into CASSQQNRGNWEKLFF.

The V and J genes are TRBV6-1 and TRBJ1-2; D unclear. This CDR3 has 14 residues. Germline lookup yields CDR1 MNHNS and CDR2 SASEGT. V gave up 7 bases and J gave up 5 bases, with 17 bases separating them. CDR3 sequence reads: CASNLEVAAYGYTF. DNA of the CDR3: TGTGCCAGCAATCTGGAGGTGGCGGCATATGGCTACACCTTC.

The chain carries TRBV5-1 and TRBJ2-3, with D unclear. The ends were cut back, 0 bases at V and 2 bases at J, with 10 bases in the middle. This CDR3 comprises 15 residues. Looked up from germline, CDR1 is SGHRS and CDR2 is YFSETQ. The CDR3 DNA follows: TGCGCCAGCAGCTTGGCTGGCTACCTCACAGATACGCAGTATTTT. It codes for CASSLAGYLTDTQYF.

The chain couples TRBV7-9 to TRBJ2-3, with 7 bases that match TRBD2. Germline V gene sequence: CDR1 SEHNR, CDR2 FQNEAQ (reference sequence). This CDR3 is built from 15 residues. V dropped 5 bases and J dropped 0; count of bases not matched to a gene: 5. Here the CDR3 DNA reads TGTGCCAGCAGCATTAGCGGGTACAGCACAGATACGCAGTATTTT. Protein sequence: CASSISGYSTDTQYF.

The rearrangement joins TRBV5-1 to TRBJ2-1; unclear D gene. CDR1 and CDR2 from the germline V gene are SGHRS and YFSETQ. CDR3 size: 15 residues. V was clipped by 2 bases and J by 6 bases, with 15 bases between them. The CDR3 sequence is CASSLNGDNSNEQFF. Written as DNA, the CDR3 is TGCGCCAGCAGCTTAAATGGGGATAACAGCAATGAGCAGTTCTTC.

This clone was detected ten times or more. CDR3 DNA sequence: TGTGCCAGCAGTGGGAGGAGCGGGAGGCCCGGGGAGCTGTTTTTT. It is translated as CASSGRSGRPGELFF. This chain connects TRBV6-5 to TRBJ2-2, with 9 bases matching TRBD2. The junction had 7 bases not matched to a gene; V was cut back by 5 bases and J by 6 bases. CDR1 is MNHEY, CDR2 SVGAGI, per germline. This CDR3 has 15 residues.

This chain connects TRBV29-1 to TRBJ2-3; 13 bases map to TRBD2. This CDR3 contains 14 residues. Germline V gene lookup returns CDR1 SQVTM and CDR2 ANQGSEA. V was pared by 3 bases and J by 9 bases, with 6 bases of the junction left unmatched. As DNA, the CDR3 is TGCAGCGTTGAGGGACTAGCGGGGAAGGTAACGCAGTATTTT. This sequence encodes CSVEGLAGKVTQYF.

The chain uses TRBV2 and TRBJ2-2; D unclear. The CDR3 loop spans 14 amino acids. CDR1 is SNHLY and CDR2 is FYNNEI in the germline V gene. The V end was cut by 7 bases, the J end by 1 base, with 10 bases between. The CDR3 sequence is CASTYNRNTGELFF. The CDR3 nucleotides are TGTGCCAGCACCTACAACAGGAACACCGGGGAGCTGTTTTTT. Based on the CDR3 plus reference TRBV2 and TRBJ2-2, the full variable domain is EPEVTQTPSHQVTQMGQEVILRCVPISNHLYFYWYRQILGQKVEFLVSFYNNEISEKSEIFDDQFSVERPDGSNFTLKIRSTKLEDSAMYFCASTYNRNTGELFFGEGSRLTVL.

The rearrangement uses TRBV28 and TRBJ2-3; 7 nucleotides agree with TRBD2. From germline, CDR1 is MDHEN and CDR2 SYDVKM. The CDR3 extends over 12 amino acids. Trimming took 10 bases from V and 4 from J; bases not matched to a gene: 5. The CDR3 bases are TGTGCCACCGGGGGGAGCGCAGATACGCAGTATTTT. Amino acids: CATGGSADTQYF.

V usage is TRBV7-2 and J usage is TRBJ2-7; TRBD1 agrees at 10 bases. The CDR3 extends over 15 amino acids. The germline CDR1 and CDR2 sequences are SGHTA and FQGNSA. V lost 1 base, J lost 5 bases, and 5 bases stayed unmatched. The CDR3 nucleotides read TGTGCCAGCAGCTTAGTTGGGACAGGGGTTCACGAGCAGTACTTC. Translation: CASSLVGTGVHEQYF.

The chain combines TRBV7-9 with TRBJ2-2, with a possible D match to TRBD1 (7 bases). CDR3 length: 15 amino acids. Germline V gives CDR1 SEHNR, CDR2 FQNEAQ (reference sequence). The V end lost 5 bases, the J end lost 2 bases, and 12 bases lay between the germline ends. Written as DNA, the CDR3 is TGTGCCAGCAGCGCGGGACAGCGAAACACCGGGGAGCTGTTTTTT. Translating it yields CASSAGQRNTGELFF.

The rearrangement joins TRBV5-1 to TRBJ1-3, with 8 bases that match TRBD1. The CDR3 length is 15 residues. The V and J ends lost 4 bases and 5 bases, in that order; junction bases with no gene match: 8. In germline, CDR1 is SGHRS, CDR2 YFSETQ. This CDR3 reads CASSLGQEGRNTIYF. CDR3 DNA sequence: TGCGCCAGCAGCCTGGGACAGGAAGGTCGAAACACCATATATTTT.

This chain connects TRBV5-1 to TRBJ1-1; TRBD1 is a possible D gene (6 bases). Trimming removed 0 bases at V and 4 bases at J, with 13 bases between. Looked up from germline, CDR1 is SGHRS and CDR2 is YFSETQ. The CDR3 has 15 residues. DNA for the CDR3: TGCGCCAGCAGCTTGGTTACAGGGACGGGCACTGAAGCTTTCTTT. Protein sequence: CASSLVTGTGTEAFF.

The V call is TRBV7-2, the J call TRBJ2-7, with D tentatively TRBD2 (6 bases). Germline CDR1 SGHTA, CDR2 FQGNSA. CDR3 length: 15 amino acids. Trimming removed 5 bases from V and 3 bases from J, with 17 bases in between. This CDR3 reads CASSTAGTEGYEQYF. CDR3 DNA sequence: TGTGCCAGCAGCACCGCCGGGACGGAGGGCTACGAGCAGTACTTC.

The J gene is TRBJ2-2, the V gene TRBV11-2; 7 bases fit TRBD2. Germline assignment: CDR1 SGHAT and CDR2 FQNNGV. V lost 8 bases to trimming and J lost 4 bases; unmatched junction nucleotides: 7. This CDR3 has 14 residues. The CDR3 is CASGSGLGTGELFF. In DNA, the CDR3 is TGTGCCAGCGGTAGCGGGTTAGGCACCGGGGAGCTGTTTTTT. The whole variable domain, remainder taken from reference TRBV11-2 and TRBJ2-2, is EAGVAQSPRYKIIEKRQSVAFWCNPISGHATLYWYQQILGQGPKLLIQFQNNGVVDDSQLPKDRFSAERLKGVDSTLKIQPAKLEDSAVYLCASGSGLGTGELFFGEGSRLTVL.

The rearrangement joins TRBV16 to TRBJ1-2, with 7 bases identical to TRBD1. This CDR3 has 13 amino acids. Germline V gene sequence: CDR1 KGHSY, CDR2 FQNENV. Trimming cost V 5 bases and J 1 base; bases outside gene matches: 1. CDR3 in amino acids: CASSRQGNYGYTF. Here the CDR3 DNA reads TGTGCCAGCAGCAGACAGGGTAACTATGGCTACACCTTC.